This T cell receptor beta chain derives from a study of T cell repertoires in cytomegalovirus infection. Background on the study: The authors relied on CMV epitopes, both recently identified HLA-C-restricted and well-studied HLA-B-restricted. It can be stated that public TCR beta signatures indicated CMV infection as well as a matching HLA type.

Broader study findings: CMV-specific HLA-C-restricted TCR beta clonotypes dominated the ex vivo response.

Concerning this clonotype: Antigen specificity is unknown.

TCRdb processed the reads anew with MiXCR; each CDR3 protein has one entry. The sample lists around 570,000 distinct CDR3 sequences, 35% to 50% seen once, with roughly 50% in the top ten. V was pared by 3 bases and J by 5 bases, with 4 bases of the junction left unmatched. The CDR3 runs to 14 residues. Germline CDR1 and CDR2: LNHDA and SQIVND (reference sequence). This TCR was recovered from a human donor in good health (CMV status not recorded). Some clones in this sample may be carry-over from other donors' samples. The sample in question was cultured PBMCs, obtained from culture after CMV antigen stimulation. The chain carries TRBV19 and TRBJ1-2; 9 bases are shared with TRBD1. CDR3 sequence (DNA): TGTGCCAGTAGTATCGGACAGGGGCGATATGGCTACACCTTC. Encoded protein: CASSIGQGRYGYTF.